One and the same sample provided the 20 T cell receptor beta chains below, sequenced in a study of blood T cell repertoires in COVID-19. TCRdb's table, derived via immunoSEQ multiplex PCR, lists solely in-frame clones and lacks some. The table has around 230,000 clones, 85% to 90% seen once. The sample was PBMCs or T cells enriched from blood (not recorded which). Receptor source: a woman between 25 and 40 years old with acute COVID-19.

The chain links TRBV7-9 to TRBJ2-1, with 15 bases matching TRBD2. V lost 4 bases to trimming and J lost 8 bases; unmatched junction nucleotides: 15. The CDR3 is made up of 19 amino acids. Germline loops: CDR1 SEHNR, CDR2 FQNEAQ (reference sequence). In nucleotides, the CDR3 is TGTGCCAGCAGCTCCGACACCACAGGACTAGCGGGGGGGCAGCATGAGCAGTTCTTC. This translates into CASSSDTTGLAGGQHEQFF.

This chain connects TRBV5-6 to TRBJ2-1, with 11 bases that match TRBD2. CDR3 size: 15 residues. Trimming cost V 5 bases and J 6 bases; bases outside gene matches: 7. Germline loops: CDR1 SGHDT, CDR2 YYEEEE. The CDR3 protein is CASRFASGGFNEQFF. The CDR3 DNA reads as TGTGCCAGCAGGTTTGCTAGCGGGGGGTTCAATGAGCAGTTCTTC. The entire variable domain, with the rest obtained from reference TRBV5-6 and TRBJ2-1, is as follows: DAGVTQSPTHLIKTRGQQVTLRCSPKSGHDTVSWYQQALGQGPQFIFQYYEEEERQRGNFPDRFSGHQFPNYSSELNVNALLLGDSALYLCASRFASGGFNEQFFGPGTRLTVL.

This clone was seen only a few times. V is TRBV28 and J is TRBJ1-5, with D maybe TRBD1 (6 bases). This CDR3 is built from 15 residues. Germline loops: CDR1 MDHEN, CDR2 SYDVKM. Trimming stripped 5 bases from V and 7 bases from J, with 18 bases between. The CDR3 nucleotides read TGTGCCAGCAGTGTCAGTAGGCAGGGGTTCCAGCCCCAGCATTTT. This translates into CASSVSRQGFQPQHF. The full variable domain, completed using reference TRBV28 and TRBJ1-5, is DVKVTQSSRYLVKRTGEKVFLECVQDMDHENMFWYRQDPGLGLRLIYFSYDVKMKEKGDIPEGYSVSREKKERFSLILESASTNQTSMYLCASSVSRQGFQPQHFGDGTRLSIL.

The V and J genes are TRBV28 and TRBJ2-7, with 9 bases lining up with TRBD1. V lost 5 bases and J lost 0; bases outside the gene matches: 8. Germline CDR1 MDHEN, CDR2 SYDVKM. The CDR3 has 16 residues. The CDR3 sequence: CASSGAGTGTSYEQYF. The CDR3 DNA is TGTGCCAGCAGTGGGGCCGGGACAGGGACCTCCTACGAGCAGTACTTC.

The CDR3, as DNA: TGTGCCAGTAGTATCAAACTTGGCGGGGGGGCCAATGAGCAGTTCTTC. This gives the protein CASSIKLGGGANEQFF. The chain recombines TRBV19 with TRBJ2-1, with TRBD2 matching 9 bases. This CDR3 comprises 16 residues. CDR1 and CDR2 from the germline V gene are LNHDA and SQIVND (reference sequence). V lost 3 bases and J lost 6; bases outside the gene matches: 9.

In its sample, this clone was seen once. V gene TRBV29-1 combines with J gene TRBJ1-3; 7 nucleotides line up with TRBD1. V lost 2 bases and J lost 4; bases outside the gene matches: 5. Germline lookup yields CDR1 SQVTM and CDR2 ANQGSEA. CDR3 length equals 14 residues. In nucleotides, the CDR3 is TGCAGCGTTGAACGGAGGGGGCTGGGAAACACCATATATTTT. Translation: CSVERRGLGNTIYF.

V is TRBV3-1 (or the pseudogene TRBV3-2) and J is TRBJ2-1, with 7 bases that match TRBD1. This CDR3 spans 14 amino acids. The J segment lost 2 bases and the V segment lost 3 bases, leaving 1 base of the junction unmatched. CDR1 and CDR2 (germline): LGHDT, YNNKEL (reference sequence). CDR3 nucleotide sequence: TGTGCCAGCAGCCAGGGACAGACCTACAATGAGCAGTTCTTC. This encodes CASSQGQTYNEQFF.

The V and J genes are TRBV6-2 or TRBV6-3 and TRBJ1-6; D is uncertain. This CDR3 is 15 amino acids long. CDR1 and CDR2 (germline): MNHEY, SVGEGT. With 6 bases removed from V and 3 bases from J, the gap between germline ends came to 12 bases. CDR3 loop: CASRPGPNYNSPLHF. In DNA, the CDR3 is TGTGCCAGCAGGCCTGGGCCGAACTATAATTCACCCCTCCACTTT.

The rearrangement joins TRBV5-1 to TRBJ2-4; 7 bases agree with TRBD1. The CDR3 sequence is 14 residues long. Per germline, CDR1 SGHRS and CDR2 YFSETQ. Trimming at V came to 0 bases and at J to 11 bases, leaving 8 bases not matched to a gene. The CDR3: CASSLAKDRALQYF. The CDR3, as DNA: TGCGCCAGCAGCTTGGCCAAAGACAGGGCTCTTCAGTACTTC.

Details on this clone: The sample contains more than one DNA sequence encoding this CDR3. The rearrangement uses TRBV18 and TRBJ2-5; possible D gene TRBD1, 6 bases. Germline CDR1 and CDR2: KGHSH and LQKENI. This CDR3 contains 14 residues. V dropped 2 bases and J dropped 1 base, with 8 bases sitting between them. The CDR3 coding sequence is TGTGCCAGCTCACCAAACAGGGCCCAAGAGACCCAGTACTTC. Translation: CASSPNRAQETQYF.

This clone has ten or more counts. The J gene is TRBJ2-7, the V gene TRBV2, with 9 positions matching TRBD1. This CDR3 comprises 16 residues. Trimming at V came to 9 bases and at J to 3 bases, leaving 15 bases not matched to a gene. From germline, CDR1 is SNHLY and CDR2 FYNNEI. The CDR3 nucleotides are TGTGCCAGTTCAAACGAGATCGGGACAGGGAACTACGAGCAGTACTTC. Its translation: CASSNEIGTGNYEQYF. The full variable domain, rest sourced from reference TRBV2 and TRBJ2-7, is EPEVTQTPSHQVTQMGQEVILRCVPISNHLYFYWYRQILGQKVEFLVSFYNNEISEKSEIFDDQFSVERPDGSNFTLKIRSTKLEDSAMYFCASSNEIGTGNYEQYFGPGTRLTVT.

This clone has a single count. J is TRBJ2-7 and V is TRBV12-3 or TRBV12-4, with TRBD1 as a possible D gene (6 bases). The CDR3 runs 13 residues. V gave up 6 bases and J gave up 2 bases, with 11 bases separating them. CDR3: CASRTGATYEQYF. The CDR3 region has the DNA TGTGCCAGCAGGACAGGCGCCACCTACGAGCAGTACTTC.

The CDR3 here is CASSPTRTSGNRYEQYF. CDR3 sequence (DNA): TGTGCCAGCAGCCCCACCCGGACTAGCGGGAATCGTTACGAGCAGTACTTC. The chain uses TRBV9 and TRBJ2-7, with 12 bases lining up with TRBD2. CDR1 and CDR2 from the germline V gene are SGDLS and YYNGEE. Trimming cost V 4 bases and J 4 bases; bases outside gene matches: 12. This CDR3 contains 17 residues.

The chain carries TRBV5-4 and TRBJ2-2, with D possibly matching TRBD2 (5 bases). The CDR3 consists of 13 residues. The germline CDR1 and CDR2 sequences are SGHNT and YYREEE (reference sequence). The CDR3 nucleotides read TGTGCTACCCCAATGGGAGCCACCGGGGAGCTGTTTTTT. Its protein is CATPMGATGELFF.

This clone has just one count. The CDR3 sequence is CASSPQTGQGYEQYF. The CDR3 DNA is TGTGCCAGCAGCCCTCAAACGGGACAGGGCTACGAGCAGTACTTC. This chain connects TRBV7-9 to TRBJ2-7, with TRBD1 matching over 9 bases. CDR3 size: 15 residues. CDR1 and CDR2 from the germline V gene are SEHNR and FQNEAQ (reference sequence). Losses at the gene ends were 5 bases for V and 3 bases for J; bases not matched to a gene: 8.

This chain joins TRBV2 and TRBJ1-4; 7 bases map to TRBD1. The V segment lost 7 bases and the J segment 8 bases; nucleotides outside the gene matches: 7. Germline CDR1 reads SNHLY; CDR2 reads FYNNEI. The CDR3 is 13 residues long. The CDR3 spells CASKGAIQEKLFF. The CDR3 DNA is TGTGCCAGCAAGGGGGCTATTCAGGAAAAACTGTTTTTT.

The rearrangement joins TRBV10-2 to TRBJ1-1; perhaps TRBD1 as D (5 bases). Germline values: CDR1 WSHSY, CDR2 SAAADI. V lost 7 bases, J lost 1 base, and 16 bases lay in between. The CDR3 sequence is 15 residues long. CDR3 coding DNA: TGCGCCAGCACCTCCACCTCGGGGGGGAACACTGAAGCTTTCTTT. Its protein is CASTSTSGGNTEAFF.

The chain has TRBV6-5 and TRBJ1-5, with 7 bases fitting TRBD1. Germline V gives CDR1 MNHEY, CDR2 SVGAGI. The CDR3 runs 15 residues. After removal of 8 bases from V and 1 base from J, the junction contained 8 bases not matched to a gene. CDR3 sequence: CASEQTTGSNQPQHF. CDR3 DNA: TGTGCCAGCGAACAAACGACAGGGAGCAATCAGCCCCAGCATTTT.

The chain links TRBV4-1 to TRBJ2-3, with 9 bases fitting TRBD2. Germline trimming cut 6 bases from V and 0 bases from J; bases unmatched to any gene: 10. Germline V gene lookup returns CDR1 MGHRA and CDR2 YSYEKL. This CDR3 spans 17 amino acids. The CDR3 sequence is CASRLGAAGGSTDTQYF. The CDR3 nucleotides read TGCGCCAGCAGGCTTGGCGCCGCGGGGGGGAGCACAGATACGCAGTATTTT.

In its sample, this clone was seen a few times. This chain links TRBV2 with TRBJ1-6, with a tentative D call TRBD1 (6 bases). Trimming shortened V by 6 bases and J by 5 bases, and 14 bases separated the two germline ends. CDR1 and CDR2 from the germline V gene are SNHLY and FYNNEI. The CDR3 covers 15 residues. The CDR3 reads CASSRTEPDNSPLHF. For the CDR3, the DNA is TGTGCCAGCAGCCGGACAGAGCCCGATAATTCACCCCTCCACTTT.